Listed below are T cell receptor beta chains from one sample, sequenced in a study of response to subunit inactivated influenza vaccine. Each CDR3 protein is one row after TCRdb ran MiXCR on the RT-PCR reads. The table lists about 780,000 distinct CDR3 sequences, around 18% of them singletons. Material: PBMCs from blood, obtained roughly 5 days after vaccination. Source of these receptors: a man aged 50-59 years who received an inactivated influenza vaccine. The conserved cysteine and the conserved F or W are not part of the CDR3 here.

J,V,CDR3
TRBJ2-7,TRBV20-1,SAPGLAGELY
TRBJ1-2,TRBV29-1,SVGESSNYGYT
TRBJ2-5,TRBV24-1,ATSDFRGGQETQY
TRBJ1-6,TRBV27,ASSLSQGRSPLH
TRBJ2-5,TRBV5-1,ASSSTRAGETQY
TRBJ2-1,TRBV11-1,ASSRTRGKYLNEQF
TRBJ1-1,TRBV7-9,ASRLQELNTEAF
TRBJ2-5,TRBV20-1,SALAGGGGETQY
TRBJ1-1,TRBV5-1,ASSLSGQRGTEAF
TRBJ1-5,TRBV10-3,AIRFDMGQPQH
TRBJ1-6,TRBV7-2,ASSQDRVSAHSPLH
TRBJ1-1,TRBV7-2,ASIRDRMNTEAF
TRBJ2-7,TRBV12-3/TRBV12-4,ASSLQGAGEQY
TRBJ1-2,TRBV20-1,SATLRANYGYT
TRBJ1-1,TRBV7-9,ASSSDFFQAF
TRBJ1-6,TRBV21-1,ASSKLEGRNSPLH
TRBJ2-1,TRBV7-9,ASSFRTGVNEQF
TRBJ2-5,TRBV12-3/TRBV12-4,ASSRRGLAETQY
TRBJ1-2,TRBV28,ASSLRGAGYT
TRBJ1-2,TRBV6-2/TRBV6-3,ASSYLDTNYGYT
TRBJ2-2,TRBV10-3,AISEPDYIRTGELF
TRBJ1-1,TRBV27,ASKTAPGLSTEAF
TRBJ2-5,TRBV5-1,ASSLSPGGVQETQY
TRBJ2-7,TRBV18,ASSRNAGDREQY
TRBJ1-6,TRBV12-3/TRBV12-4,ASRALGSYNSPLH
TRBJ1-5,TRBV30,AWSGRARQPQH
TRBJ2-7,TRBV6-5,ASSYRDRGLFQQY
TRBJ2-7,TRBV28,ASSFSRDPPYEQY